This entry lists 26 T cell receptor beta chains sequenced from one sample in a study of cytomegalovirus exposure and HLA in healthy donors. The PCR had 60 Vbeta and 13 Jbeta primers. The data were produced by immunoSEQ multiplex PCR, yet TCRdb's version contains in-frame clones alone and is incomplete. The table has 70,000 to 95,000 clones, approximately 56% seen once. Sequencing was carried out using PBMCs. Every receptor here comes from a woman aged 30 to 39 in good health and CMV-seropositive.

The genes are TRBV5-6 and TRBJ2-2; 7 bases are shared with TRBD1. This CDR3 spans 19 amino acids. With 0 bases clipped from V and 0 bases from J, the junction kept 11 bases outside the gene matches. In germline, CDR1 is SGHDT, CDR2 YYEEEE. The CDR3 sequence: CASSLDIFGTATNTGELFF. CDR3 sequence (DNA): TGTGCCAGCAGCTTGGATATATTCGGGACAGCTACGAACACCGGGGAGCTGTTTTTT.

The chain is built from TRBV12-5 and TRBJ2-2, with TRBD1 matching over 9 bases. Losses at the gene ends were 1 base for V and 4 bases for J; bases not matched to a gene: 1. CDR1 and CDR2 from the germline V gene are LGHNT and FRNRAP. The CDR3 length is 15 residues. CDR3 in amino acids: CASGLGTGATGELFF. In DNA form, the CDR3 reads TGTGCTAGTGGTTTGGGGACAGGGGCCACCGGGGAGCTGTTTTTT.

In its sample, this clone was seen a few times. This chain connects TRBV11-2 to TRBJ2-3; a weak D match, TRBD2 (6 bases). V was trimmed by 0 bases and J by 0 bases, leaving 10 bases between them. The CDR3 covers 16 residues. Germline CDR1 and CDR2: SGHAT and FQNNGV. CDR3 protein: CASSLDEGLSTDTQYF. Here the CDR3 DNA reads TGTGCCAGCAGCTTAGATGAGGGACTTAGCACAGATACGCAGTATTTT.

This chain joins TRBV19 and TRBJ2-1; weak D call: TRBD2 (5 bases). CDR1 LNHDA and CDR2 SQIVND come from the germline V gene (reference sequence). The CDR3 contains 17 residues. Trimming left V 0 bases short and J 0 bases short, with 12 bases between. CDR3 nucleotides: TGTGCCAGTAGTATAGATAAGCGGAGCAACTCCTACAATGAGCAGTTCTTC. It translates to CASSIDKRSNSYNEQFF.

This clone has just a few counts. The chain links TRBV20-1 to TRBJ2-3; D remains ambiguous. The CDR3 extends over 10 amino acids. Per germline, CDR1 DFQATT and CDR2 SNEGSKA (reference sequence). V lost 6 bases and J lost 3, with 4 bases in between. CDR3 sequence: CSAKTDTQYF. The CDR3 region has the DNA TGCAGTGCCAAAACAGATACGCAGTATTTT.

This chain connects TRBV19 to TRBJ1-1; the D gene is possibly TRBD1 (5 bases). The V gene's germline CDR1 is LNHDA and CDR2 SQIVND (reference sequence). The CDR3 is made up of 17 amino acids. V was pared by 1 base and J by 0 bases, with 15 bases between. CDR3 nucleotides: TGTGCCAGTAGTATAGGTAGGGGAGGGTATGTGAACACTGAAGCTTTCTTT. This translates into CASSIGRGGYVNTEAFF.

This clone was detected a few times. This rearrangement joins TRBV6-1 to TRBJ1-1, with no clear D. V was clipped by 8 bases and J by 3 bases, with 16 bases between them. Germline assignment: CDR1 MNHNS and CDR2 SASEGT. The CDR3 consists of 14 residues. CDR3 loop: CASCPPTGYTEAFF. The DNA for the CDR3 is TGTGCCAGCTGCCCTCCGACGGGTTACACTGAAGCTTTCTTT.

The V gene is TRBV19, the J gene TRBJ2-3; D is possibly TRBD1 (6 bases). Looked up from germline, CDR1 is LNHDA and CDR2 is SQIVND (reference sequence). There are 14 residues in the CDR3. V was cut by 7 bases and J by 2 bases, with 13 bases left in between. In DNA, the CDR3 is TGTGCCAGTAAGGAAAGGGGGATCACAGATACGCAGTATTTT. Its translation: CASKERGITDTQYF. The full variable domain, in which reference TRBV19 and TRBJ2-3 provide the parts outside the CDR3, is DGGITQSPKYLFRKEGQNVTLSCEQNLNHDAMYWYRQDPGQGLRLIYYSQIVNDFQKGDIAEGYSVSREKKESFPLTVTSAQKNPTAFYLCASKERGITDTQYFGPGTRLTVL.

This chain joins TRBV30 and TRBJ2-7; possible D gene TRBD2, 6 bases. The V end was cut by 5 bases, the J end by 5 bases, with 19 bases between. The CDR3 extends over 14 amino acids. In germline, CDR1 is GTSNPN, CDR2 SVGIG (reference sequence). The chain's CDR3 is CAWVLVPGGNEQYF. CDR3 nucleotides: TGTGCCTGGGTGCTAGTTCCCGGGGGAAACGAGCAGTACTTC.

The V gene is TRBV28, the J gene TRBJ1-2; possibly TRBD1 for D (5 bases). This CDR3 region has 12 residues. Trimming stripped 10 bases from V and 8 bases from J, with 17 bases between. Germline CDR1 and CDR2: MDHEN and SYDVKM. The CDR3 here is CATTRRGGGYTF. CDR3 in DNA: TGTGCCACCACACGGAGGGGTGGGGGCTACACCTTC.

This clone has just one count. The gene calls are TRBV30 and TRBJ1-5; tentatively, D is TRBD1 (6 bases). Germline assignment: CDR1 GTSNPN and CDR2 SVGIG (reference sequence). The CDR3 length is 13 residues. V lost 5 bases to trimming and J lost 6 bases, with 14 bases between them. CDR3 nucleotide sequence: TGTGCCTGGGAACAGGGTTTGGGTCAGCCCCAGCATTTT. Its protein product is CAWEQGLGQPQHF.

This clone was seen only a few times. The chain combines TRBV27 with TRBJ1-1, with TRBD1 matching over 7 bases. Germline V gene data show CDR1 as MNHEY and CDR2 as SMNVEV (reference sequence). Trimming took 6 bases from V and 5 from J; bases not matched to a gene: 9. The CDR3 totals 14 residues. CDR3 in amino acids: CASRVNRGWTEAFF. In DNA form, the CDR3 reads TGTGCCAGCAGGGTAAACAGGGGATGGACTGAAGCTTTCTTT.

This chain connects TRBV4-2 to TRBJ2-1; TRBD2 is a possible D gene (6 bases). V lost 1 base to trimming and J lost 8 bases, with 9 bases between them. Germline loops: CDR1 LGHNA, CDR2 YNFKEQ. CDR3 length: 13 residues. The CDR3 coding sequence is TGTGCCAGCAGCCAAGCGACTAGAGATGAGCAGTTCTTC. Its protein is CASSQATRDEQFF.

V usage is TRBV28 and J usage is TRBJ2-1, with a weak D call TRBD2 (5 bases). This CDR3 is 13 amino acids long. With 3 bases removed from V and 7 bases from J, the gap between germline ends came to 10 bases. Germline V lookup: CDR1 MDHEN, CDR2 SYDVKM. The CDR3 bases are TGTGCCAGCAGTTTCACGAGGGATAATGAGCAGTTCTTC. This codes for CASSFTRDNEQFF.

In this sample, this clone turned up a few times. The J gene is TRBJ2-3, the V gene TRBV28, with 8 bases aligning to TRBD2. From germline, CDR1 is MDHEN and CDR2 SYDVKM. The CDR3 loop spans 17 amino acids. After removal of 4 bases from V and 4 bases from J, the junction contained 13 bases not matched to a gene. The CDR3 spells CASSSPYGGLGPDTQYF. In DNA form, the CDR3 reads TGTGCCAGCAGTTCCCCTTATGGGGGACTAGGGCCAGATACGCAGTATTTT.

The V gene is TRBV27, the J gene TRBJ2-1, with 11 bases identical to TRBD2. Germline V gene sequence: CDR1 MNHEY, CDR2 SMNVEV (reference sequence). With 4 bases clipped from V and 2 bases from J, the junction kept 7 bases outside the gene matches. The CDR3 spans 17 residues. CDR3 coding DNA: TGTGCCAGCAGTTCCGGGACTAGCGGTCCTACCTACAATGAGCAGTTCTTC. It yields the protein CASSSGTSGPTYNEQFF.

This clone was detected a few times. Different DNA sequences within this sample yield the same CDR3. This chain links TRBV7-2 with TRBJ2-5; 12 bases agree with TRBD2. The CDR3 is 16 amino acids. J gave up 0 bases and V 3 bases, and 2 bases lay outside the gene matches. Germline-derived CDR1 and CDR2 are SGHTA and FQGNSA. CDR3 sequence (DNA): TGTGCCAGCAGCTTCACTAGCGGGGGGTACCAAGAGACCCAGTACTTC. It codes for CASSFTSGGYQETQYF.

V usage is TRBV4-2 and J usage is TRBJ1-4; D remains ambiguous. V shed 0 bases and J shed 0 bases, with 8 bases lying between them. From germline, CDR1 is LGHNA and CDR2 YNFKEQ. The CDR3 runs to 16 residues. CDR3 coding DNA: TGTGCCAGCAGCCAAGATACCGGTGCAACTAATGAAAAACTGTTTTTT. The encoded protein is CASSQDTGATNEKLFF.

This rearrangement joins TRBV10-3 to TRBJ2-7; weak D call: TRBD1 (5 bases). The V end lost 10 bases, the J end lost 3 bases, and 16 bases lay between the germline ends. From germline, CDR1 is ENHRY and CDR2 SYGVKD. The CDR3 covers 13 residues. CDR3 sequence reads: CATRQTVNYEQYF. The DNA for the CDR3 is TGTGCCACCAGGCAGACAGTAAACTACGAGCAGTACTTC.

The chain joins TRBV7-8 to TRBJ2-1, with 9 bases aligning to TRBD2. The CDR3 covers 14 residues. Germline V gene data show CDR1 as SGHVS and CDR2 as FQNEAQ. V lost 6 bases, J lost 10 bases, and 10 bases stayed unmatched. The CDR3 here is CASSARGGEGEQFF. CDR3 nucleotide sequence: TGTGCCAGCAGTGCGCGGGGGGGTGAGGGCGAGCAGTTCTTC.

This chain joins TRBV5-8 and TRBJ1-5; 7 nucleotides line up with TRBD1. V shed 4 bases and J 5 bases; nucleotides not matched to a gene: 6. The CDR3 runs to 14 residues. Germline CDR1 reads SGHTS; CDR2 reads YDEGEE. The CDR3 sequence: CASSHRQGYQPQHF. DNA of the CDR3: TGTGCCAGCAGCCATAGACAGGGTTATCAGCCCCAGCATTTT.

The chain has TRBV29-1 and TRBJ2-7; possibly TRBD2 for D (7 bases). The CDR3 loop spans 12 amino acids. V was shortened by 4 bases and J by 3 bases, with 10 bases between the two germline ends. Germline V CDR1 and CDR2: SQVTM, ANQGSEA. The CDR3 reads CSVGGGHYEQYF. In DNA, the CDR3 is TGCAGCGTTGGGGGGGGGCACTACGAGCAGTACTTC.

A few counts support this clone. The CDR3 DNA reads TGCGCCAGCAGCTTGCAGGACAGATCTGAAGCTTTCTTT. Its protein is CASSLQDRSEAFF. The rearrangement uses TRBV5-1 and TRBJ1-1, with a weak D call TRBD1 (6 bases). V gave up 1 base and J gave up 6 bases, with 10 bases separating them. Germline values: CDR1 SGHRS, CDR2 YFSETQ. The CDR3 sequence is 13 residues long. The entire variable domain, with the rest obtained from reference TRBV5-1 and TRBJ1-1, is as follows: KAGVTQTPRYLIKTRGQQVTLSCSPISGHRSVSWYQQTPGQGLQFLFEYFSETQRNKGNFPGRFSGRQFSNSRSEMNVSTLELGDSALYLCASSLQDRSEAFFGQGTRLTVV.

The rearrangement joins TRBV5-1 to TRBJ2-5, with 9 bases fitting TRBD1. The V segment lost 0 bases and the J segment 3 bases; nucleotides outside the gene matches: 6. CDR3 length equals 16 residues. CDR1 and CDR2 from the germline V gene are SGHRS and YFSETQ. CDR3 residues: CASSLDTTGGEETQYF. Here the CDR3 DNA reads TGCGCCAGCAGCTTGGACACCACAGGGGGCGAAGAGACCCAGTACTTC. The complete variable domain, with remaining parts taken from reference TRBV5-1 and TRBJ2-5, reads KAGVTQTPRYLIKTRGQQVTLSCSPISGHRSVSWYQQTPGQGLQFLFEYFSETQRNKGNFPGRFSGRQFSNSRSEMNVSTLELGDSALYLCASSLDTTGGEETQYFGPGTRLLVL.

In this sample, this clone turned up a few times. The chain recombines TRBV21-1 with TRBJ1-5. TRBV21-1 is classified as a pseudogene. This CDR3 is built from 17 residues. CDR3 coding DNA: TGTGCCAGCAGCAAATCAGGTCCGGAGGACAGCAATCAGCCCCAGCATTTT. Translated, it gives CASSKSGPEDSNQPQHF.

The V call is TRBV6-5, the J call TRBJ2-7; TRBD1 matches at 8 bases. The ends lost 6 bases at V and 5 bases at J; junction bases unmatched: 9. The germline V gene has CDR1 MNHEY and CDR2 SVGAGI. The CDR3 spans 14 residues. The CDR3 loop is CASSQIRGPDEQYF. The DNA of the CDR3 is TGTGCCAGCAGCCAAATCAGGGGGCCGGACGAGCAGTACTTC.